Each of the 11 T cell receptor beta chains below was sequenced from the same sample in a study of blood T cell repertoires in COVID-19. Profiling relied on immunoSEQ multiplex PCR, and the TCRdb table lists in-frame clones only, not all of them. Here the sample spans 170,000 or so clones, approximately 78% being singletons. Sequencing was carried out using PBMCs or T cells enriched from blood (not recorded which). These receptors were taken from a woman in her forties or fifties who had recovered from COVID-19.

The chain joins TRBV7-3 to TRBJ1-4; 7 bases match TRBD1. The CDR3 runs 14 residues. After removal of 5 bases from V and 7 bases from J, the junction contained 7 bases not matched to a gene. Germline CDR1 is SGHTA and CDR2 is FQGTGA. The CDR3 loop reads CASSPTGRSEKLFF. CDR3 DNA sequence: TGTGCCAGCAGCCCGACAGGGAGAAGTGAAAAACTGTTTTTT.

The chain carries TRBV10-3 and TRBJ2-5, with a weak D call TRBD2 (7 bases). Trimming left V 9 bases short and J 2 bases short, with 16 bases between. The CDR3 length is 14 residues. Germline V lookup: CDR1 ENHRY, CDR2 SYGVKD. The CDR3 sequence is CAIRGAAGQETQYF. The CDR3 DNA follows: TGTGCCATACGGGGGGCGGCTGGGCAAGAGACCCAGTACTTC.

The rearrangement joins TRBV28 to TRBJ2-1; TRBD2 is a possible D gene (6 bases). V lost 6 bases, J lost 6 bases, and 15 bases lay in between. The CDR3 runs to 14 residues. CDR1 MDHEN and CDR2 SYDVKM come from the germline V gene. CDR3 in DNA: TGTGCCAGCAGCCCCGGGGGAGGTTTCAATGAGCAGTTCTTC. This gives the protein CASSPGGGFNEQFF.

This chain links TRBV10-3 with TRBJ2-7, with unresolved D. Trimming shortened V by 6 bases and J by 3 bases, and 12 bases separated the two germline ends. Germline V gene lookup returns CDR1 ENHRY and CDR2 SYGVKD. The CDR3 spans 13 residues. This chain's CDR3 is CAIRPTEIYEQYF. The CDR3 DNA is TGTGCCATCAGGCCAACAGAAATCTACGAGCAGTACTTC.

This clone was observed a few times. The rearrangement links TRBV4-3 to TRBJ2-2, with 13 bases fitting TRBD2. Trimming cost V 4 bases and J 0 bases; bases outside gene matches: 5. The CDR3 runs 18 residues. CDR1 LGHNA and CDR2 YSLEER come from the germline V gene. CDR3 coding DNA: TGCGCCAGCAGCCCGGGACTAGCGGGGACCGCGAACACCGGGGAGCTGTTTTTT. It translates to CASSPGLAGTANTGELFF.

The V and J genes are TRBV28 and TRBJ2-3; 9 bases are a match to TRBD2. The V gene's germline CDR1 is MDHEN and CDR2 SYDVKM. V lost 7 bases, J lost 1 base, and 6 bases stayed unmatched. There are 15 residues in the CDR3. CDR3 residues: CASTLAGAGTDTQYF. The CDR3 DNA reads as TGTGCCAGCACCTTAGCGGGGGCTGGCACAGATACGCAGTATTTT. Full variable domain (remainder filled in from reference TRBV28 and TRBJ2-3): DVKVTQSSRYLVKRTGEKVFLECVQDMDHENMFWYRQDPGLGLRLIYFSYDVKMKEKGDIPEGYSVSREKKERFSLILESASTNQTSMYLCASTLAGAGTDTQYFGPGTRLTVL.

V usage is TRBV5-4 and J usage is TRBJ1-1; no definite D call. Trimming pared 2 bases from V and 1 base from J, leaving 9 bases between. Germline V gene sequence: CDR1 SGHNT, CDR2 YYREEE (reference sequence). This CDR3 contains 14 residues. CDR3 residues: CASSFPGENTEAFF. The CDR3 region has the DNA TGTGCCAGCAGCTTCCCCGGAGAGAACACTGAAGCTTTCTTT.

V and J are TRBV3-1 (or the pseudogene TRBV3-2) and TRBJ2-1; D is uncertain. Germline CDR1 reads LGHDT; CDR2 reads YNNKEL (reference sequence). The CDR3 is 17 amino acids. Trimming removed 4 bases from V and 3 bases from J, with 19 bases in between. CDR3 DNA: TGTGCCAGCAGCCCCGCGACTGGAGTTCACCTCTACAATGAGCAGTTCTTC. Its protein product is CASSPATGVHLYNEQFF.

The sample holds many counts of this clone. This sample includes further DNA sequences coding for the same CDR3. The chain recombines TRBV19 with TRBJ1-2; D possibly corresponds to TRBD1 (6 bases). This CDR3 is 13 amino acids long. V dropped 4 bases and J dropped 1 base, with 7 bases sitting between them. Germline CDR1 reads LNHDA; CDR2 reads SQIVND (reference sequence). The CDR3 sequence: CASSKQGNYGYTF. DNA for the CDR3: TGTGCCAGTAGTAAACAGGGTAACTATGGCTACACCTTC.

In this sample, this clone turned up a few times. The chain recombines TRBV28 with TRBJ1-2, with 9 bases matching TRBD1. Germline V gene data show CDR1 as MDHEN and CDR2 as SYDVKM. V shed 2 bases and J 8 bases; nucleotides not matched to a gene: 3. The CDR3 totals 13 residues. CDR3 nucleotides: TGTGCCAGCAGTTTAGACAGGGGGGGAGGCTACACCTTC. It is translated as CASSLDRGGGYTF.

The chain links TRBV7-9 to TRBJ2-5; the D gene is possibly TRBD1 (7 bases). The germline CDR1 and CDR2 sequences are SEHNR and FQNEAQ (reference sequence). The CDR3 extends over 15 amino acids. Trimming cost V 4 bases and J 5 bases, with 17 bases left between them. The CDR3 DNA reads TGTGCCAGCAGCTCCAGCAGGGGGGCCTCGGAGACCCAGTACTTC. Its protein is CASSSSRGASETQYF.